These T cell receptor beta chains were read from a single sample in a study of technical replicates of blood from a few donors. This table comes from immunoSEQ multiplex PCR, and its TCRdb copy is limited to in-frame clones, with some not included. The table has 95,000 or so clones, 85% to 95% seen once; the top ten hold 0.3% to 0.35%. Sequencing used T cells isolated from PBMCs. The receptor set was obtained from a human donor in good health. Each CDR3 is given with its conserved first and last residue. A D gene is named only where the DNA matches it firmly. The size of a clone is reported for some rows only, either as once, few or many, or as a class for expanded clones.

J,D,size,V,DNA,CDR3
TRBJ1-5,TRBD1,NA,TRBV30,TGTGCCTGGACGAAATCCGGGACAGGGCCTGATCAGCCCCAGCATTTT,CAWTKSGTGPDQPQHF
TRBJ1-1,NA,NA,TRBV5-6,TGTGCCAGCAGCAGGGGATTGAACACTGAAGCTTTCTTT,CASSRGLNTEAFF
TRBJ2-1,NA,NA,TRBV14,TGTGCCAGCTGCAGGGCTCTCTACAATGAGCAGTTCTTC,CASCRALYNEQFF
TRBJ2-7,TRBD1,NA,TRBV7-8,TGTGCCAGCAGGGTCGGGACAGGGCCCTACGAGCAGTACTTC,CASRVGTGPYEQYF
TRBJ2-2,TRBD2,NA,TRBV6-6,TGTGCCAGCATTCTACTAGCGGGAGGAACCGGGGAGCTGTTTTTT,CASILLAGGTGELFF
TRBJ2-2,NA,NA,TRBV5-1,TGCGCCAGCAGCTTACCTGACAGCGCGAACACCGGGGAGCTGTTTTTT,CASSLPDSANTGELFF
TRBJ2-7,NA,NA,TRBV10-3,TGTGCCATCAGTGACCAGGTTTACGAGCAGTACTTC,CAISDQVYEQYF
TRBJ2-1,TRBD2,NA,TRBV5-1,TGCGCCAGCAGCAGTAGCGGGAGTGACAATGAGCAGTTCTTC,CASSSSGSDNEQFF
TRBJ2-7,NA,NA,TRBV28,TGTGCCAGCCGTAAATCTTCCTACGAGCAGTACTTC,CASRKSSYEQYF
TRBJ2-3,TRBD1,NA,TRBV5-1,TGCGCCAGCAGCGGACAGGGCACAGATACGCAGTATTTT,CASSGQGTDTQYF
TRBJ1-1,NA,NA,TRBV27,TGTGCCAGCAGTTTATCAGGGAGGTATGTGAACACTGAAGCTTTCTTT,CASSLSGRYVNTEAFF
TRBJ1-1,NA,NA,TRBV2,TGTGCCAGCAGTGTTATTCCAGGGGCCACTGAAGCTTTCTTT,CASSVIPGATEAFF
TRBJ2-3,TRBD2,NA,TRBV10-3,TGTGCCATCTTGAGCGGGGAAAGCACAGATACGCAGTATTTT,CAILSGESTDTQYF
TRBJ1-2,NA,NA,TRBV19,TGTGCCAGTAGTATGTTCGGGGGGAGGGATGGCTACACCTTC,CASSMFGGRDGYTF
TRBJ2-3,TRBD2,NA,TRBV11-2,TGTGCCAGCAGCCTCCGGACTAGCGGGAACCCAGATACGCAGTATTTT,CASSLRTSGNPDTQYF
TRBJ2-3,TRBD1,once,TRBV6-1,TGTGCCACACTAGGGGACAGGATCACAGATACGCAGTATTTT,CATLGDRITDTQYF
TRBJ1-1,NA,NA,TRBV19,TGTGCCAGTAGTCGTCAGGGAGGCACTGAAGCTTTCTTT,CASSRQGGTEAFF
TRBJ1-1,NA,NA,TRBV9,TGTGCCAGCAGCGTAGAGGGGAGGGGGGGCACTGAAGCTTTCTTT,CASSVEGRGGTEAFF
TRBJ1-5,NA,NA,TRBV11-3,TGTGCCAGCAGCTTAGATGGGACAACTAGACTCAATCAGCCCCAGCATTTT,CASSLDGTTRLNQPQHF
TRBJ1-1,NA,NA,TRBV28,TGTGCCAGCTCTGGGGGAGGGAGTACTGAAGCTTTCTTT,CASSGGGSTEAFF
TRBJ2-1,NA,NA,TRBV9,TGTGCCAGCAGCGTTTCTAGCGGGACAGGGGCGAATGAGCAGTTCTTC,CASSVSSGTGANEQFF
TRBJ1-2,NA,NA,TRBV7-9,TGTGCCAGCAGCTTAGGGGGGAGGTATGGCTACACCTTC,CASSLGGRYGYTF
TRBJ2-1,TRBD2,NA,TRBV7-9,TGTGCCAGCAGCTCCGGGACTAGTCGGTACAATGAGCAGTTCTTC,CASSSGTSRYNEQFF
TRBJ1-5,NA,NA,TRBV19,TGTGCCAGTAGACCCGGGACAACTGAAGAGCCCCAGCATTTT,CASRPGTTEEPQHF
TRBJ1-2,NA,NA,TRBV16,TGTGCCAGCAGCCAATTTGGAGGGGATGGCTACACCTTC,CASSQFGGDGYTF
TRBJ2-5,TRBD2,NA,TRBV6-4,TGTGCCAGCAGTATTGCGGGAGGCCGACAAGAGACCCAGTACTTC,CASSIAGGRQETQYF
TRBJ2-2,TRBD2,NA,TRBV19,TGTGCCAGTAGTAGCGGGGGTAACACCGGGGAGCTGTTTTTT,CASSSGGNTGELFF
TRBJ2-4,NA,NA,TRBV28,TGTGCCAGCAGTTTTAGGGAGACCAAAAACATTCAGTACTTC,CASSFRETKNIQYF
TRBJ1-6,NA,NA,TRBV7-3,TGTGCCAGCAGCTTATCTCCCTACGGCGGATTTTCACCCCTCCACTTT,CASSLSPYGGFSPLHF
TRBJ1-1,NA,NA,TRBV5-6,TGTGCCAGCAGCTTTATCTTCGGCGCGGACACTGAAGCTTTCTTT,CASSFIFGADTEAFF